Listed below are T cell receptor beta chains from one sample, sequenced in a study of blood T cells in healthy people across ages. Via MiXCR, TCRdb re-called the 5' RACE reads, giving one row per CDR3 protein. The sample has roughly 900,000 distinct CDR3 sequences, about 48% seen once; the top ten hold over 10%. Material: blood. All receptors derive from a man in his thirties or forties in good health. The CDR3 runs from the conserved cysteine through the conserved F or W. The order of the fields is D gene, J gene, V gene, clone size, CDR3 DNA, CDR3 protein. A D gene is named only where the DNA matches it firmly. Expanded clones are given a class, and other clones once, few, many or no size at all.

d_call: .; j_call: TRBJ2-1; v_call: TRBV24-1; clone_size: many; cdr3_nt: TGTGCCACCAGTAGAGAAGGTGAGCAGTTCTTC; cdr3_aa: CATSREGEQFF
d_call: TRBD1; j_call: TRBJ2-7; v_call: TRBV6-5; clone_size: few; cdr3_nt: TGTGCCAGCAGCCCCGGGACAGGACAATTAGAGCAGTACTTC; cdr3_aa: CASSPGTGQLEQYF
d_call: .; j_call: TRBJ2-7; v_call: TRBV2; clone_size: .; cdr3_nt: TGTGCCAGCATTGGTGTGACAGGTACTACCTACGAGCAGTACTTC; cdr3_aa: CASIGVTGTTYEQYF
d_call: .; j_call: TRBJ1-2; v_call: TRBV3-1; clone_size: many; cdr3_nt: TGTGCCAGCAGCCAAGCTTACAGGGCTCGCGGCTACACCTTC; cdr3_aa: CASSQAYRARGYTF
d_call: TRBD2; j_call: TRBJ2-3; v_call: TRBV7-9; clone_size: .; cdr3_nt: TGTGCCAGCAGCCCAGGAGCGGCGGGGGGGCCGGATACGCAGTATTTT; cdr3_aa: CASSPGAAGGPDTQYF
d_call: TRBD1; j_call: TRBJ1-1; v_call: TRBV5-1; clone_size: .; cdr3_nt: TGCGCCAGCAGCAGAGGTCGGACAGGGAACACTGAAGCTTTCTTT; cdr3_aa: CASSRGRTGNTEAFF
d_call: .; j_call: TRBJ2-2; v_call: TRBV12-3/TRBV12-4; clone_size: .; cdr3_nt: TGTGCCAGCATTATCCAGGGTATTTGGACCGGGGAGCTGTTTTTT; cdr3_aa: CASIIQGIWTGELFF
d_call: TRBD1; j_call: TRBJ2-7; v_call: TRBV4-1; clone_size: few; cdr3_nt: TGCGCCAGCAGCCAAGAACGGACAGGGAGCTCCTACGAGCAGTACTTC; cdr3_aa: CASSQERTGSSYEQYF
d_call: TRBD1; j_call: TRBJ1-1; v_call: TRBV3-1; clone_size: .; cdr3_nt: TGTGCCAGCAGCCAAGGGACAGGGCCTACGGCCGTGAACACTGAAGCTTTCTTT; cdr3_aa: CASSQGTGPTAVNTEAFF
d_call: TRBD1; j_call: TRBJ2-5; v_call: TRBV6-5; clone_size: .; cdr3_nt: TGTGCCAGCAGTTACCCCCCCTTGGGCAGGGGGATCCAAGAGACCCAGTACTTC; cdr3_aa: CASSYPPLGRGIQETQYF
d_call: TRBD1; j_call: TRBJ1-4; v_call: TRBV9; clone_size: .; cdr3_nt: TGTGCCAGCAGCGTCCAGGGGGAAGGAAAACTGTTTTTT; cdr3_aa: CASSVQGEGKLFF
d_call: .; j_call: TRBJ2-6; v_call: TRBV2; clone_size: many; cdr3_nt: TGTGCCAGCAGTGAACGGCAGGGTGGGGCCAACGTCCTGACTTTC; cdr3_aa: CASSERQGGANVLTF
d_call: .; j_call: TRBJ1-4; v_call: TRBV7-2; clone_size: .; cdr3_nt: TGTGCCAGCAGCGGACAGCCCTTTAATGAAAAACTGTTTTTT; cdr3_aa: CASSGQPFNEKLFF
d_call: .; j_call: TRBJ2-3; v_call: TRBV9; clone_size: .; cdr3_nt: TGTGCCAGCAATGAGGCAGGGCGCACAGATACGCAGTATTTT; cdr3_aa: CASNEAGRTDTQYF
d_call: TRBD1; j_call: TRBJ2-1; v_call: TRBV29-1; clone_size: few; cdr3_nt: TGCAGCGTTGAAGTAGTAAGAACAGGGGGTAGGAATGAGCAGTTCTTC; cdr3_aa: CSVEVVRTGGRNEQFF
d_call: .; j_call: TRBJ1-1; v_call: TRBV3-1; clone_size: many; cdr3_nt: TGTGCCAGCAGCCACGCGGGACCTTACACTGAAGCTTTCTTT; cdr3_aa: CASSHAGPYTEAFF
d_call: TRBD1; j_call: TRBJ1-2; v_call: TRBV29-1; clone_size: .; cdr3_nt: TGCAGCGTGGTCAAAGGACGGACAGGGGGACTTGGGTATGGCTACACCTTC; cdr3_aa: CSVVKGRTGGLGYGYTF
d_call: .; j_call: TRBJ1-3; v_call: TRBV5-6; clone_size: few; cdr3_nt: TGTGCCAGCAGCCTCAGGGGATTCTCTGGAAACACCATATATTTT; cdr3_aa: CASSLRGFSGNTIYF
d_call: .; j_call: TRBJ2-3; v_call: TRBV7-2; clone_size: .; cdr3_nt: TGTGCCAGCAGCTTAATTCCGGGGACTAGCACAGATACGCAGTATTTT; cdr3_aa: CASSLIPGTSTDTQYF
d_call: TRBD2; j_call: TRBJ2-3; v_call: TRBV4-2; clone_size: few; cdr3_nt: TGTGCCAGCAGCCAAGATCGGGGACTACCTCGCGATACGCAGTATTTT; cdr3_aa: CASSQDRGLPRDTQYF
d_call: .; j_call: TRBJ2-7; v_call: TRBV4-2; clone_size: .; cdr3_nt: TGTGCCAGCAGCCAAGTGGTGGAGAACTACGAGCAGTACTTC; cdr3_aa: CASSQVVENYEQYF
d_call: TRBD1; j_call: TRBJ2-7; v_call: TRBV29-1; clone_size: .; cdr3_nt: TGCAGCGTTGAAGATCCTGAGAAGCAGGGGGCTAGCATCTACGAGCAGTACTTC; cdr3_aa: CSVEDPEKQGASIYEQYF
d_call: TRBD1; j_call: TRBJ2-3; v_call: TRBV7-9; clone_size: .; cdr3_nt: TGTGCCAGCAGCTCTTCGACAGGGGTGGCAGATACGCAGTATTTT; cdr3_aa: CASSSSTGVADTQYF
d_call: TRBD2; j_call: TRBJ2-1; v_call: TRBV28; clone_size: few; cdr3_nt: TGTGCCAGCAGTTTAGCCGGGACTAGCTACAATGAGCAGTTCTTC; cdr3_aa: CASSLAGTSYNEQFF
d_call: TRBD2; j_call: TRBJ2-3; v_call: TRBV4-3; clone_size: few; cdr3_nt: TGCGCCAGCAGTCACGGGACTAGCGGGGGAGATACGCAGTATTTT; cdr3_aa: CASSHGTSGGDTQYF
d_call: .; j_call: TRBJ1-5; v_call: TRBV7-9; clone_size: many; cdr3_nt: TGTGCCAGCAGCTTGGGGGATCAGCCCCAGCATTTT; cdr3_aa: CASSLGDQPQHF
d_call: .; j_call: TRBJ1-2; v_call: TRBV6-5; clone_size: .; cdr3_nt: TGTGCCAGCAGTTCGCCGGGCTTGCGTGGCTACACCTTC; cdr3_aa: CASSSPGLRGYTF
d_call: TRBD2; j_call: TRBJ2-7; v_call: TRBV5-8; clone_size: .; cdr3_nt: TGTGCCAGCAGCCCTGGGACAACTAGCGGTTTGCACCTCGAGCAGTACTTC; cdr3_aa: CASSPGTTSGLHLEQYF
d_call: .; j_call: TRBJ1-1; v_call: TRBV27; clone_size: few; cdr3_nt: TGTGCCAGCAGTTTTGAGCTGCCAGGCATGAACACTGAAGCTTTCTTT; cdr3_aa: CASSFELPGMNTEAFF
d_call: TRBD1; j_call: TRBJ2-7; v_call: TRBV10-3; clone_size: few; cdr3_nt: TGTGCCACGGCCTCTGGACAGGGGTTCTACGAGCAGTACTTC; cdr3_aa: CATASGQGFYEQYF
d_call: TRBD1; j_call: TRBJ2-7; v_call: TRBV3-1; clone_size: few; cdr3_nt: TGTGCCAGCAGCCAGGAAAACGACAGGGACCTTCCGCCCTACGAGCAGTACTTC; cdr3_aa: CASSQENDRDLPPYEQYF
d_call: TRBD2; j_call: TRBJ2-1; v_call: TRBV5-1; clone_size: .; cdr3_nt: TGCGCCAGCAGTTTGGCGGTAGCGGGGGCAAAAGGTTACAATGAGCAGTTCTTC; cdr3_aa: CASSLAVAGAKGYNEQFF
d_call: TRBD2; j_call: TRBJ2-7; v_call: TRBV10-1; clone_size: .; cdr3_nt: TGCGCCAGCAGTGAAGCGGGAACCATCTACGAGCAGTACTTC; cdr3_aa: CASSEAGTIYEQYF
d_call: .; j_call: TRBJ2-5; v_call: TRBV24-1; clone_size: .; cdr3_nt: TGCGCCACCAAAAGGAGACCGGGACCCCAAGAGACCCAGTACTTC; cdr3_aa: CATKRRPGPQETQYF
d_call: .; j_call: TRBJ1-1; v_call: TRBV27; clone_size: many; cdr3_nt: TGTGCCAGCAGTCCCCCTTCGGGGGAAGCTTTCTTT; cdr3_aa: CASSPPSGEAFF
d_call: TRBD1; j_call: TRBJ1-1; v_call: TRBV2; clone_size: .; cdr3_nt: TGTGCCAGCAGTGCTGGGTCTCCCGGAGACAGGGGGCCGAACACTGAAGCTTTCTTT; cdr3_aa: CASSAGSPGDRGPNTEAFF
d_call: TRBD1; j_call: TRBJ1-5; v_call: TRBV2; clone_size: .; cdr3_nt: TGTGCCAGCAGGACAAGGACAGGGGCCCAGCCCCAGCATTTT; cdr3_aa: CASRTRTGAQPQHF
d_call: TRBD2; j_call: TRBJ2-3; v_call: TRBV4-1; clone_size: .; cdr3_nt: TGCGCCAGCAGCCAACCGGGGGCTAGCGGGGGGCCTACGCAGTATTTT; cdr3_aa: CASSQPGASGGPTQYF
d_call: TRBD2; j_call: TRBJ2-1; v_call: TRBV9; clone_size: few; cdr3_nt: TGTGCCAGCAGCTCCCCGACCGGGACTAGCCTTCTCAATGAGCAGTTCTTC; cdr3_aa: CASSSPTGTSLLNEQFF
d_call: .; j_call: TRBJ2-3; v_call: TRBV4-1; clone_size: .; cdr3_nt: TGCGCCAGCAGCCAAGGAGTTCGAGGAGATACGCAGTATTTT; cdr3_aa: CASSQGVRGDTQYF
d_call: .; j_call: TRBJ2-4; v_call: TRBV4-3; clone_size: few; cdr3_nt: TGCGCCAGCAGCCGAGGTTGGGTTGCCAAAAACATTCAGTACTTC; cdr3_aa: CASSRGWVAKNIQYF
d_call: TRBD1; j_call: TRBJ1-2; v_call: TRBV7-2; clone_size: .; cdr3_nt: TGTGCCAGCAGCTCGGGACAGGGCTGTGGCTACACCTTC; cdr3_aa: CASSSGQGCGYTF
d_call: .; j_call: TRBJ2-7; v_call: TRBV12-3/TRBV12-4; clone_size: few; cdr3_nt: TGTGCCAGCAGTTTAGAGGCGGGACCCGCGGCCTACGAGCAGTACTTC; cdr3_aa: CASSLEAGPAAYEQYF
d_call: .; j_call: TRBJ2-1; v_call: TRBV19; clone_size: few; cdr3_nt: TGTGCCAGTAGTATAGGGCAGGGGAGATACAATGAGCAGTTCTTC; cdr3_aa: CASSIGQGRYNEQFF
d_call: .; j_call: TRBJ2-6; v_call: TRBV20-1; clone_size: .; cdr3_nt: TGCAGTGCTAGATCGACGAGCTCTGGGGCCAACGTCCTGACTTTC; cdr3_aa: CSARSTSSGANVLTF
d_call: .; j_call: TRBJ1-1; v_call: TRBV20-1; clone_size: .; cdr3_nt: TGCAGTGCTAGGGGGGGTCACACTGAAGCTTTCTTT; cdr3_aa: CSARGGHTEAFF
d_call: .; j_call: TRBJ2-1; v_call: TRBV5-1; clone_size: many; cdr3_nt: TGCGCCAGCAAATTGGGGCAGGGTGGAAATGAGCAGTTCTTC; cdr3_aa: CASKLGQGGNEQFF
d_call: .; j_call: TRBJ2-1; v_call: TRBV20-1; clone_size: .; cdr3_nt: TGCAGTGCCGTATCTAGAGGGTCGGCAGGGGTACGGAATGAGCAGTTCTTC; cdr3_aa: CSAVSRGSAGVRNEQFF
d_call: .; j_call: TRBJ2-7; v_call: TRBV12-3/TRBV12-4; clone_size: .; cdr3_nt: TGTGCCAGCAGTTCCTCCATGGGGTCAGTGAGCTCCTACGAGCAGTACTTC; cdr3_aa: CASSSSMGSVSSYEQYF
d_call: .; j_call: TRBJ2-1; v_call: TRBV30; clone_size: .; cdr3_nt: TGTGCCTGGAGTGCGAAACATCGGGACCACTCCTACAATGAGCAGTTCTTC; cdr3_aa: CAWSAKHRDHSYNEQFF
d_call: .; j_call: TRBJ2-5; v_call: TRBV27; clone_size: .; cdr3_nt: TGTGCCTGCAGTTTATACGGGGTAGCGGAGACCCAGTACTTC; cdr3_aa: CACSLYGVAETQYF
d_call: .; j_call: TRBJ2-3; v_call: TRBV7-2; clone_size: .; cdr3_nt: TGTGCCAGCAGCCGGGAGACTACGCAGTATTTT; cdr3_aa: CASSRETTQYF
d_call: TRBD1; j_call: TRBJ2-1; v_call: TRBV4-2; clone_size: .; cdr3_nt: TGTGCCAGCAGCCAAGATCCAGGACAGGGGCAGCGAGGTGAGCAGTTCTTC; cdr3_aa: CASSQDPGQGQRGEQFF
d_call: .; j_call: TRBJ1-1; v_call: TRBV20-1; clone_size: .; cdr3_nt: TGCAGTGCGCGGCCCGGGGGCCTGAACACTGAAGCTTTCTTT; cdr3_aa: CSARPGGLNTEAFF
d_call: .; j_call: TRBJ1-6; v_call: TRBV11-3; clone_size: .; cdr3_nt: TGTGCCAGCAGCATATCAGAGACTTCACCCCTCCACTTT; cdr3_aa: CASSISETSPLHF